Reported below is one T cell receptor beta chain. This clonotype was seen more than once but under ten times. Which antigen it targets is not known. No clone much larger than this one lies a single base away; base qualities are absent. Receptor amplification or capture employed RT-PCR. Reads for this sample came from a NextSeq 550. TCRdb itself trimmed the public reads at Q25 with fastp, ran MiXCR and retained productive beta chains. Rows are unified per CDR3 protein, each entry keeping the most common DNA and genes. This sample lists about 210,000 distinct CDR3 sequences; 38% were detected once. Clones ranked in the top ten supply more than 9% of the sample. In the germline V gene, CDR1 corresponds to SGHTA and CDR2 to FQGTGA. V gives up 3 bases and J gives up 0 bases, and the segment between their germline ends measures 5 bases. The CDR3 contains 13 residues, cysteine and phenylalanine counted. This entry keeps only the CDR3 DNA: 39 bases, framed from base 1.

This sample is drawn from a study of patients and donors after allogeneic stem cell transplantation (TCRdb year 2020). This receptor was identified in a human donor who was either an allogeneic HSCT recipient or a stem cell or donor lymphocyte infusion donor (not recorded which). It is not recorded whose cells these are; they may come from a transplant donor. The chain uses TRBV7-3 and TRBJ1-1; a confident D gene designation cannot be given. Sequencing was performed on blood, either unsorted or a sorted T cell fraction (not recorded which). The DNA is TGTGCCAGCAGCTTCCTTATGAACACTGAAGCTTTCTTT. It is translated as CASSFLMNTEAFF. The CDR3 plus the reference TRBV7-3 and TRBJ1-1 genes for the other parts give the full variable domain: GAGVSQTPSNKVTEKGKYVELRCDPISGHTALYWYRQSLGQGPEFLIYFQGTGAADDSGLPNDRFFAVRPEGSVSTLKIQRTERGDSAVYLCASSFLMNTEAFFGQGTRLTVV.